The 8 T cell receptor beta chains given below trace back to one sample, sequenced in a study of blood T cell repertoires in COVID-19. The protocol was immunoSEQ multiplex PCR, while the TCRdb copy is restricted to in-frame clones and leaves out a portion. The repertoire has about 310,000 clones, around 87% of them found once; the top ten carry 7.8%. Material: peripheral blood. The receptors derive from a woman aged 45 to 65 who had recovered from COVID-19.

This chain connects TRBV4-2 to TRBJ2-1, with TRBD1 identical over 11 bases. V lost 3 bases, J lost 9 bases, and 7 bases stayed unmatched. The germline CDR1 and CDR2 sequences are LGHNA and YNFKEQ. The CDR3 spans 15 residues. The CDR3 is CASSHRDRGAGEQFF. DNA of the CDR3: TGTGCCAGCAGCCACAGGGACAGGGGGGCTGGTGAGCAGTTCTTC.

For this clone: The identical CDR3 is also encoded by other nucleotide sequences in the sample. The rearrangement uses TRBV6-5 and TRBJ2-7, with TRBD1 identical over 8 bases. Per the germline V gene, CDR1 is MNHEY and CDR2 is SVGAGI. The CDR3 covers 13 residues. V lost 6 bases to trimming and J lost 3 bases; unmatched junction nucleotides: 4. DNA of the CDR3: TGTGCCAGCAGCAGAGACAGGGGCTACGAGCAGTACTTC. This sequence encodes CASSRDRGYEQYF.

J is TRBJ1-1 and V is TRBV30; 9 nucleotides agree with TRBD1. V lost 2 bases and J lost 4; bases outside the gene matches: 8. The CDR3 spans 15 residues. The V gene's germline CDR1 is GTSNPN and CDR2 SVGIG (reference sequence). The CDR3 region is CAWSRPGTGTTEAFF. CDR3 nucleotides: TGTGCCTGGAGTCGTCCCGGGACAGGGACCACTGAAGCTTTCTTT.

The chain joins TRBV28 to TRBJ1-1, with D possibly matching TRBD1 (5 bases). The CDR3 covers 14 residues. Germline CDR1 reads MDHEN; CDR2 reads SYDVKM. V was shortened by 5 bases and J by 3 bases, with 13 bases between the two germline ends. The CDR3 region has the DNA TGTGCCAGCAGTCCCCCCGGACAACACACTGAAGCTTTCTTT. This encodes CASSPPGQHTEAFF. Complete variable domain (other parts from reference TRBV28 and TRBJ1-1): DVKVTQSSRYLVKRTGEKVFLECVQDMDHENMFWYRQDPGLGLRLIYFSYDVKMKEKGDIPEGYSVSREKKERFSLILESASTNQTSMYLCASSPPGQHTEAFFGQGTRLTVV.

This rearrangement joins TRBV20-1 to TRBJ2-5, with TRBD1 identical over 9 bases. This CDR3 is built from 14 residues. CDR1 and CDR2 from the germline V gene are DFQATT and SNEGSKA (reference sequence). Germline trimming cut 3 bases from V and 3 bases from J; bases unmatched to any gene: 5. The CDR3 here is CSASQQGAEETQYF. The CDR3 DNA reads TGCAGTGCTAGTCAACAGGGGGCCGAAGAGACCCAGTACTTC.

The chain combines TRBV11-2 with TRBJ2-7; 7 nucleotides align to TRBD1. V lost 5 bases to trimming and J lost 5 bases; unmatched junction nucleotides: 3. CDR1 SGHAT and CDR2 FQNNGV come from the germline V gene. The CDR3 spans 12 residues. The chain's CDR3 is CASSPGTDEQYF. Here the CDR3 DNA reads TGTGCCAGCAGCCCTGGGACAGACGAGCAGTACTTC.

The J gene is TRBJ2-1, the V gene TRBV24-1, with 9 bases fitting TRBD2. CDR1 KGHDR and CDR2 SFDVKD come from the germline V gene. The ends lost 3 bases at V and 5 bases at J; junction bases unmatched: 7. The CDR3 totals 16 residues. The CDR3 is CATSDRTSVPNNEQFF. The CDR3 nucleotides are TGTGCCACCAGTGATCGGACTAGCGTACCCAACAATGAGCAGTTCTTC.

This chain connects TRBV5-4 to TRBJ1-2, with 9 nucleotides matching TRBD1. The germline V gene has CDR1 SGHNT and CDR2 YYREEE (reference sequence). The CDR3 runs 16 residues. Trimming at V came to 4 bases and at J to 0 bases, leaving 7 bases not matched to a gene. In DNA, the CDR3 is TGTGCCAGCAGCCCACAGGGGGCGTCTGCTAACTATGGCTACACCTTC. Protein product: CASSPQGASANYGYTF.